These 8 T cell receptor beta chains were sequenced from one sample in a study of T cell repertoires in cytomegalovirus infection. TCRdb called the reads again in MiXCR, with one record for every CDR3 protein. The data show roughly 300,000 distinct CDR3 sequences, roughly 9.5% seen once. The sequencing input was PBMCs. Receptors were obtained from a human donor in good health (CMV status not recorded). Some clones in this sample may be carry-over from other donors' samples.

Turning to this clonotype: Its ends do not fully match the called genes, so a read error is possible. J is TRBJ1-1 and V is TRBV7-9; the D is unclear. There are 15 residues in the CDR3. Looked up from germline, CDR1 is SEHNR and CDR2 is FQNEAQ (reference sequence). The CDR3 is CDSSHTVREGTEAFF. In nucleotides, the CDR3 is TGTGACAGCAGCCATACGGTAAGGGAGGGCACTGAAGCTTTCTTT.

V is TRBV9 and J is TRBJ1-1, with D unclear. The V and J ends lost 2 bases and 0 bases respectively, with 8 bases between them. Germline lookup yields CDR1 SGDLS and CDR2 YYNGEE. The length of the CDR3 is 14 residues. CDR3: CASSVSSLNTEAFF. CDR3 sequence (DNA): TGTGCCAGCAGCGTGTCGAGCTTGAACACTGAAGCTTTCTTT.

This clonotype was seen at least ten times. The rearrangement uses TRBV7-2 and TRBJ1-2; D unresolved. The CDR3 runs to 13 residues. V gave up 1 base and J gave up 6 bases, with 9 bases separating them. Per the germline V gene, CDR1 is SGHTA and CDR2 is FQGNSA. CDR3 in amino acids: CASSLDGVNGYTF. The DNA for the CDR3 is TGTGCCAGCAGCTTAGACGGGGTGAATGGCTACACCTTC.

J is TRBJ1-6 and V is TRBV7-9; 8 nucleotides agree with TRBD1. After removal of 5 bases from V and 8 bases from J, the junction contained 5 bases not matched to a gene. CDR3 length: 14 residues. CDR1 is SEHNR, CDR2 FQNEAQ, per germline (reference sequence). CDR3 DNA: TGTGCCAGCAGCACCGGGACAGGCTATTCACCCCTCCACTTT. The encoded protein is CASSTGTGYSPLHF.

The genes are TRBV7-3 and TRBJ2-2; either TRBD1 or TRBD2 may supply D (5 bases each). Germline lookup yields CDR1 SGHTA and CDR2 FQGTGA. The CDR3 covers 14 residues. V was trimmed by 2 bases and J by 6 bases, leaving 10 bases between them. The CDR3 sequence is CASSLLGPSGELFF. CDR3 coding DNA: TGTGCCAGCAGCTTATTGGGACCCTCCGGGGAGCTGTTTTTT.

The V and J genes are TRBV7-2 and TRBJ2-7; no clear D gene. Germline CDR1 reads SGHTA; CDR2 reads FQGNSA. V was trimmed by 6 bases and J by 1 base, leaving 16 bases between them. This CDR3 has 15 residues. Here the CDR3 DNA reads TGTGCCAGCAGTCTCGGGTCAGCAGGATCCTACGAGCAGTACTTC. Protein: CASSLGSAGSYEQYF.

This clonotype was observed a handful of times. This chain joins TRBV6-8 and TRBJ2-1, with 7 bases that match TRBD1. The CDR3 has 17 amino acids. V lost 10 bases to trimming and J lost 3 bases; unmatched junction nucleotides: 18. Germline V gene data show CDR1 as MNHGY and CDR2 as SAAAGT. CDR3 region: CATQGQQPVRFYNEQFF. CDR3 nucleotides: TGTGCCACCCAGGGACAGCAACCCGTGAGGTTCTACAATGAGCAGTTCTTC.

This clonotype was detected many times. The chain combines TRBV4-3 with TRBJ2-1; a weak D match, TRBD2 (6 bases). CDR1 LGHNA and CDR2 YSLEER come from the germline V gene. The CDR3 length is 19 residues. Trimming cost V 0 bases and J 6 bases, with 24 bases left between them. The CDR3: CASSQEVVRGLLLSNEQFF. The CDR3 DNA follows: TGCGCCAGCAGCCAAGAGGTGGTGCGAGGACTACTACTGAGCAATGAGCAGTTCTTC.